The subject of this entry is one T cell receptor (beta chain). Its antigen is not known. Profiled with immunoSEQ multiplex PCR; TCRdb holds only in-frame clones, not every one. The table shows some 100,000 clones, with roughly nine tenths occurring only once. CDR3 size: 15 residues. V lost 3 bases and J 0 bases, leaving 6 bases between the germline ends. Germline lookup yields CDR1 MNHNS and CDR2 SASEGT. The source of the sample is a study of OX40 agonist ivuxolimab in advanced cancers. Study as a whole: Patients enrolled in dose escalation were diagnosed with hepatocellular carcinoma, melanoma, renal cell or head and neck cancer.

General study findings and limits: At 0.1 to 3.0 mg/kg, clonal expansion of CD4+ and CD8+ blood T cells had occurred by week 6.

This specimen was CD4+ or CD8+ T cells sorted from blood, taken in a trial of the OX40 agonist ivuxolimab. The J gene is TRBJ1-6, the V gene TRBV6-1; no firm D call. The receptor was derived from an adult with an advanced solid tumor such as melanoma, head and neck, liver or kidney cancer. The CDR3 nucleotides are TGTGCCAGCAGTGAGGCCAGCTCCTATAATTCACCCCTCCACTTT. It encodes CASSEASSYNSPLHF.